Included here is one T cell receptor (beta chain) sequence, with context. The data stem from a study of blood T cell repertoires in COVID-19. For the study at large: COVID-19 samples collected from the United States, Italy and Spain covered acute and convalescent phases. Nucleic acid was either cDNA or gDNA, and it came from T cells, B-cell-depleted T cells, or PBMCs.

Original processing methods: Reference gene primers were amplified, and this amplification served to estimate nucleated cell counts. Assay: immunoSEQ multiplex PCR; the TCRdb copy retains only in-frame clones and omits some. Clonal size and the V and J genes are those of that table, whereas D and trimming came from the DNA. The data show about 38,000 clones, 70% to 90% seen once. V was clipped by 8 bases and J by 7 bases; unmatched bases: 7. CDR1 is SEHNR and CDR2 is FQNEAQ in the germline V gene (reference sequence). This CDR3 contains 14 residues. Material: peripheral blood. V usage is TRBV7-9 and J usage is TRBJ2-2, with 10 bases identical to TRBD1. The TCR was taken from a man aged 70-80 years with active COVID-19. The chain's CDR3 is CASETGGFRGELFF. CDR3 in DNA: TGTGCCAGCGAGACAGGGGGCTTCCGCGGGGAGCTGTTTTTT.